This T cell receptor (beta chain) originates from a study of blood T cell repertoires in COVID-19. As for the study in general: Material from acute and convalescent COVID-19 was sourced from the United States, Italy and Spain. The analysed material was cDNA or gDNA that came from T cells, B-cell-depleted T cells, or PBMCs.

Germline CDR1 reads SGHTS; CDR2 reads YDEGEE. The CDR3 consists of 15 residues. V dropped 3 bases and J dropped 3 bases, with 10 bases sitting between them. As originally analysed: Researchers report that nucleated cell counts were estimated from reference gene primer amplification. Assay: immunoSEQ multiplex PCR; the TCRdb copy retains only in-frame clones and omits some. The V and J calls and clone size are taken from that table; D and trimming were inferred from the DNA. The table has about 280,000 clones, about 83% seen once. This TCR came from a woman between 50 and 59 years old who had recovered from COVID-19. V is TRBV5-8 and J is TRBJ2-6; tentatively, D is TRBD1 (5 bases). Sequencing was carried out using peripheral blood. The CDR3: CASSWKGRGANVLTF. The CDR3 DNA sequence: TGTGCCAGCAGCTGGAAGGGGCGTGGGGCCAACGTCCTGACTTTC.